The clone carrying this T cell receptor (beta chain) was recorded many times. Its antigen is undetermined. TCR beta CDR3 regions were amplified from RNA. RT-PCR in the first round (using the HTBI primer set) targeted the TCR CDR3. Via MiXCR, TCRdb re-called the multiplex PCR reads, giving one row per CDR3 protein. This sample has approximately 400,000 distinct CDR3 sequences, with approximately 15% found just once. The data stem from a study of T cells in Graves' hyperthyroidism and ophthalmopathy. Study findings and constraints: The blood repertoire included most of the expanded thyroid clonotypes above 0.001. Stable hyperthyroidism was told apart from ophthalmopathy by a model built on 13 V-J features.

With a duration under 2 months, the hyperthyroidism was newly diagnosed in patients aged 18 to 65. PBMCs stemmed from less than 13 ml fresh peripheral blood. Germline V gene data show CDR1 as SGHAT and CDR2 as FQNNGV. CDR3 length: 13 residues. V was trimmed by 4 bases and J by 3 bases, leaving 10 bases between them. Specimen: blood. The J gene is TRBJ2-7, the V gene TRBV11-2; tentative D call: TRBD2 (5 bases). The TCR sequence derives from a woman aged 60 to 75 with Graves' hyperthyroidism. This chain's CDR3 is CASSSGLGYEQYF. The CDR3 nucleotides read TGTGCCAGCAGCTCTGGACTGGGCTACGAGCAGTACTTC.